This note documents a single T cell receptor (beta chain) sequence. The data belong to a study of blood T cell repertoires in COVID-19. About the study: From the United States, Italy and Spain came samples of acute and convalescent COVID-19.

As originally analysed: Nucleated cell counts were estimated from reference gene primer amplification. Using immunoSEQ multiplex PCR, the repertoire was profiled, and TCRdb retains in-frame clones only, with some absent. Clone size and the V and J calls come from that table; the DNA yielded D and trimming. This table has hundreds of thousands of clones, around 84% appearing once. The germline CDR1 and CDR2 sequences are ENHRY and SYGVKD. V lost 0 bases, J lost 3 bases, and 8 bases lay in between. This CDR3 is built from 14 residues. Participant age was roughly 18 to 95 years, and participants resided in roughly 25 US areas.

The sequenced sample consisted of PBMCs or T cells enriched from blood (not recorded which). The rearrangement links TRBV10-3 to TRBJ1-1; unclear D gene. The receptor comes from a woman between 40 and 55 years old with acute COVID-19. The CDR3 sequence: CAISESTEYTEAFF. CDR3 DNA sequence: TGTGCCATCAGTGAGTCGACGGAGTACACTGAAGCTTTCTTT.